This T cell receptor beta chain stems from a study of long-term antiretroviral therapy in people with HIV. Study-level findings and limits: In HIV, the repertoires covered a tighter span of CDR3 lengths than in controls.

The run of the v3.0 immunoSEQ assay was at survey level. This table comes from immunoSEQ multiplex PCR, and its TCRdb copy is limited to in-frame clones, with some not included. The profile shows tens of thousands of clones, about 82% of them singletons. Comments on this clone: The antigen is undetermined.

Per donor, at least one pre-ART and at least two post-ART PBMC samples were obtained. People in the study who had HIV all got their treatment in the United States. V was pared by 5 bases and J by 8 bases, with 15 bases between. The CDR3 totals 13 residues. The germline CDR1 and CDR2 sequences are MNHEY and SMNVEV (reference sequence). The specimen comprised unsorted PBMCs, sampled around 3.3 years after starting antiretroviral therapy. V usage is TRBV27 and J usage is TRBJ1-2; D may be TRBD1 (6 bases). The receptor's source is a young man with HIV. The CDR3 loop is CASSPSGALGYTF. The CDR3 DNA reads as TGTGCCAGCAGTCCGTCGGGGGCCCTGGGCTACACCTTC.